This T cell receptor (beta chain) emerged from a study of T cells in Graves' hyperthyroidism and ophthalmopathy. Study-level points and caveats: Among clonotypes expanded in thyroid above 0.001, most were also found in blood.

This clonotype was detected ten times or more. Its target is not known. These patients, aged 18 to 65, had recently diagnosed hyperthyroidism lasting under 2 months. RNA transcripts gave rise to amplified TCR beta CDR3 regions. The HTBI set primed first-round TCR CDR3 RT-PCR. MiXCR was run by TCRdb on the multiplex PCR reads, yielding one entry per CDR3 protein. The data hold approximately 600,000 distinct CDR3 sequences, with 16% observed a single time. V lost 8 bases to trimming and J lost 7 bases, with 13 bases between them. The CDR3 covers 12 residues. CDR1 is WSHSY and CDR2 is SAAADI in the germline V gene.

Source material: blood. The chain carries TRBV10-2 and TRBJ2-3; the D gene is possibly TRBD1 (6 bases). The source of this sequence is a woman aged 30 to 39 with Graves' hyperthyroidism. CDR3 region: CASSSDSHTQYF. Written as DNA, the CDR3 is TGCGCCAGCTCCTCGGACAGTCATACGCAGTATTTT.